The clone carrying this TCR beta chain has more than one count but fewer than ten. This sample is part of a study of identical twins. One entry per CDR3 protein results from TCRdb running MiXCR on the 5' RACE reads. The table records about 890,000 distinct CDR3 sequences, more than 9% of them present only once. The same sample was also studied in work on yellow fever vaccine responses in identical twins.

This receptor was identified in a woman younger than 30 in good health. Sequenced input: PBMCs.

CDR3 nucleotides: TGCAGTGCTAGAGATTGGCGGCAGGGTCAGAATCAGCCCCAGCATTTT. It specifies CSARDWRQGQNQPQHF. The rearrangement uses TRBV20-1 and TRBJ1-5; a possible D gene is TRBD1 (5 bases). Trimming removed 0 bases from V and 4 bases from J, with 16 bases in between. The CDR3 consists of 16 residues. Germline V gives CDR1 DFQATT, CDR2 SNEGSKA (reference sequence).